This TCR beta chain was sequenced in a study of control samples from healthy donors and cancer patients. The V gene end was trimmed by 4 bases and the J gene end by 6 bases; junction bases not matched to a gene: 6. The CDR3 is made up of 13 amino acids. Germline-derived CDR1 and CDR2 are SQVTM and ANQGSEA. Sequenced by immunoSEQ multiplex PCR; TCRdb stores in-frame clones only, minus some. The sample shows 95,000 to 130,000 clones, approximately 90% of them seen only once. Sequencing used PBMCs. This receptor was identified in a woman in her forties or fifties with colorectal cancer. V gene TRBV29-1 combines with J gene TRBJ2-1; 7 bases align to TRBD2. CDR3 nucleotide sequence: TGCAGCGTTGTACTAGCGATAGGCAATGAGCAGTTCTTC. Translated, it gives CSVVLAIGNEQFF.